The rows below give T cell receptor beta chains drawn from one sample of a study of blood T cells in healthy people across ages. TCRdb redid the calling of the 5' RACE reads with MiXCR, one entry per CDR3 protein. The sample carries 1.5 million to 1.9 million distinct CDR3 sequences, less than 45% recorded once. Specimen: blood. Receptors were obtained from a woman aged 18-29 years in good health. Both conserved end residues are part of each CDR3. D genes are given only for firm matches. Rows give clone size only sometimes, using once, few, many, or a class for an expanded clone.

clone_size: NA; j_call: TRBJ2-7; d_call: NA; v_call: TRBV3-1; cdr3_nt: TGTGCCAGCAGCCAAGACCCTCTTGTGAGGTACGAGCAGTACTTC; cdr3_aa: CASSQDPLVRYEQYF
clone_size: NA; j_call: TRBJ2-5; d_call: TRBD2; v_call: TRBV7-9; cdr3_nt: TGTGCCAGCAGAAAAGGACTAGCGGGGACTCAAGAGACCCAGTACTTC; cdr3_aa: CASRKGLAGTQETQYF
clone_size: few; j_call: TRBJ2-3; d_call: NA; v_call: TRBV20-1; cdr3_nt: TGCAGTGCTAGAGCGGGCTGGGATACGCAGTATTTT; cdr3_aa: CSARAGWDTQYF
clone_size: NA; j_call: TRBJ2-3; d_call: NA; v_call: TRBV20-1; cdr3_nt: TGCAGTGCAACGCCAGGGGAGTTCGGCACAGATACGCAGTATTTT; cdr3_aa: CSATPGEFGTDTQYF
clone_size: NA; j_call: TRBJ1-1; d_call: NA; v_call: TRBV10-3; cdr3_nt: TGTGCCATCAGTGACCCAAAGAACACTGAAGCTTTCTTT; cdr3_aa: CAISDPKNTEAFF
clone_size: few; j_call: TRBJ1-6; d_call: NA; v_call: TRBV2; cdr3_nt: TGTGCCAGCAGTGAAGGGGGGAGGTCCTATAATTCACCCCTCCACTTT; cdr3_aa: CASSEGGRSYNSPLHF
clone_size: NA; j_call: TRBJ2-1; d_call: TRBD1; v_call: TRBV4-1; cdr3_nt: TGCGCCAGCAGCTATCAGGGGGCCCCCTACAATGAGCAGTTCTTC; cdr3_aa: CASSYQGAPYNEQFF
clone_size: few; j_call: TRBJ2-7; d_call: TRBD1; v_call: TRBV28; cdr3_nt: TGTGCCAGCAGTTTTGTTCAGGGGACAGGGGGCTACGAGCAGTACTTC; cdr3_aa: CASSFVQGTGGYEQYF
clone_size: once; j_call: TRBJ1-5; d_call: NA; v_call: TRBV6-2/TRBV6-3; cdr3_nt: TGTGCCAGCAGTTACTTGGGCGGGAAAAATCAGCCCCAGCATTTT; cdr3_aa: CASSYLGGKNQPQHF
clone_size: few; j_call: TRBJ1-2; d_call: NA; v_call: TRBV27; cdr3_nt: TGTGCCAGCAGTTTCATGGGGGCGAACTATGGCTACACCTTC; cdr3_aa: CASSFMGANYGYTF
clone_size: few; j_call: TRBJ2-7; d_call: TRBD1; v_call: TRBV5-1; cdr3_nt: TGCGCCAGCAGCCTACTTTCGGGACAGGGGATCTACGAGCAGTACTTC; cdr3_aa: CASSLLSGQGIYEQYF
clone_size: few; j_call: TRBJ2-5; d_call: NA; v_call: TRBV6-2/TRBV6-3; cdr3_nt: TGTGCCAGCAGTTACCGGGCGACTGCGAAGACCCAGTACTTC; cdr3_aa: CASSYRATAKTQYF
clone_size: NA; j_call: TRBJ2-1; d_call: NA; v_call: TRBV25-1; cdr3_nt: TGTGCCAGCAGTGAAGGGGGCGGGGACTCCTACAATGAGCAGTTCTTC; cdr3_aa: CASSEGGGDSYNEQFF
clone_size: NA; j_call: TRBJ2-3; d_call: NA; v_call: TRBV6-2/TRBV6-3; cdr3_nt: TGTGCCAGCACGGACTACCACACAGATACGCAGTATTTT; cdr3_aa: CASTDYHTDTQYF
clone_size: few; j_call: TRBJ1-2; d_call: NA; v_call: TRBV21-1; cdr3_nt: TGTGCCAGCAGCAGGACAGGGGGCTCCTTCTATGGCTACACCTTC; cdr3_aa: CASSRTGGSFYGYTF
clone_size: NA; j_call: TRBJ1-1; d_call: TRBD1; v_call: TRBV30; cdr3_nt: TGTGCCTGGAGTGTAGGAGACAGGGGGCGCATCGACGTTTTCTTT; cdr3_aa: CAWSVGDRGRIDVFF
clone_size: few; j_call: TRBJ1-2; d_call: NA; v_call: TRBV27; cdr3_nt: TGTGCCAGCAGTTTAGCCGGGAACATCTATGGCTACACCTTC; cdr3_aa: CASSLAGNIYGYTF
clone_size: few; j_call: TRBJ2-7; d_call: TRBD2; v_call: TRBV5-1; cdr3_nt: TGCGCCAGCAGCCGGGGGAGCGGGAGCTCCTACGAGCAGTACTTC; cdr3_aa: CASSRGSGSSYEQYF
clone_size: NA; j_call: TRBJ2-3; d_call: NA; v_call: TRBV12-3/TRBV12-4; cdr3_nt: TGTGCCAGCAGTTTAAGAACAGATACGCGGTATTTT; cdr3_aa: CASSLRTDTRYF
clone_size: NA; j_call: TRBJ1-4; d_call: NA; v_call: TRBV28; cdr3_nt: TGTGCCAGCAGTAAACAGCCTAATGAAAAACTGTTTTTT; cdr3_aa: CASSKQPNEKLFF
clone_size: NA; j_call: TRBJ2-1; d_call: TRBD2; v_call: TRBV6-5; cdr3_nt: TGTGCCAGCAGCGGACTAGCGGGGGAGAATTACAATGAGCAGTTCTTC; cdr3_aa: CASSGLAGENYNEQFF
clone_size: many; j_call: TRBJ2-1; d_call: TRBD2; v_call: TRBV4-3; cdr3_nt: TGCGCCAGCAGCCAAGGGCGGGGGTACAATGAGCAGTTCTTC; cdr3_aa: CASSQGRGYNEQFF
clone_size: few; j_call: TRBJ2-2; d_call: NA; v_call: TRBV4-3; cdr3_nt: TGCGCCAGCAGCCAAGTTTACGGGGGGCCCACCGGGGAGCTGTTTTTT; cdr3_aa: CASSQVYGGPTGELFF
clone_size: few; j_call: TRBJ1-3; d_call: NA; v_call: TRBV4-3; cdr3_nt: TGCGCCAGCAGCCAGGGGACCCCCTCTGGAAACACCATATATTTT; cdr3_aa: CASSQGTPSGNTIYF
clone_size: many; j_call: TRBJ1-2; d_call: NA; v_call: TRBV2; cdr3_nt: TGTGCCAGCAAGCTTGAGGCAGGGGATAAGTATGGCTACACCTTC; cdr3_aa: CASKLEAGDKYGYTF
clone_size: NA; j_call: TRBJ2-2; d_call: TRBD1; v_call: TRBV12-3/TRBV12-4; cdr3_nt: TGTGCCAGCAGTAATGGACAGGGCAACACCGGGGAGCTGTTTTTT; cdr3_aa: CASSNGQGNTGELFF
clone_size: NA; j_call: TRBJ2-1; d_call: NA; v_call: TRBV5-6; cdr3_nt: TGTGCCAGCAGCTCGAATCGCGGTTATAGCTCCTACAATGAGCAGTTCTTC; cdr3_aa: CASSSNRGYSSYNEQFF
clone_size: few; j_call: TRBJ2-7; d_call: TRBD1; v_call: TRBV7-2; cdr3_nt: TGTGCCAGCAGCTTAGTGACAGGGAAGGCCTACGAGCAGTACTTC; cdr3_aa: CASSLVTGKAYEQYF
clone_size: NA; j_call: TRBJ1-5; d_call: TRBD1; v_call: TRBV6-6; cdr3_nt: TGTGCCAGCACCAGGGGGGACAGTTATCAGCCCCAGCATTTT; cdr3_aa: CASTRGDSYQPQHF
clone_size: NA; j_call: TRBJ1-2; d_call: TRBD1; v_call: TRBV6-5; cdr3_nt: TGTGCCAGCAGTTACCATCAGGCAGGGGGTAATGGCTACACCTTC; cdr3_aa: CASSYHQAGGNGYTF
clone_size: few; j_call: TRBJ1-1; d_call: TRBD1; v_call: TRBV4-1; cdr3_nt: TGCGCCAGCAGCCAATTATTTGGGGACAGTCTGAACACTGAAGCTTTCTTT; cdr3_aa: CASSQLFGDSLNTEAFF
clone_size: few; j_call: TRBJ2-5; d_call: NA; v_call: TRBV20-1; cdr3_nt: TGCAGTGCTAGAGATCCTCTAGCTTGGACCCAGTACTTC; cdr3_aa: CSARDPLAWTQYF